The T cell receptor (beta chain) under discussion was sequenced for a study of molecular identifiers for immune sequencing clone quantification. On the study more broadly: RNA from about 20,000 or 100,000 naive CD8 cells was split five ways in replicates, with four sequenced.

One entry per CDR3 protein, called by TCRdb with MiXCR from the PCR reads. The sample records about 630,000 distinct CDR3 sequences, less than 30% being singletons. This clonotype was picked up a small number of times. Sequencing used naive CD8+ T cells from blood, with Jurkat cell RNA spiked in. The sample's subset: FACS-sorted CD8+CD4-CCR7+CD45RA+ naive T cells. This receptor was obtained from a human donor in good health. Some libraries in this study had Jurkat cell RNA spiked in.

CDR3 protein: CATSGTPTFSGANVLTF. CDR3 DNA sequence: TGTGCCACCAGTGGGACTCCTACTTTCTCTGGGGCCAACGTCCTGACTTTC. The V gene is TRBV24-1, the J gene TRBJ2-6; D perhaps matches TRBD2 (5 bases). There are 17 residues in the CDR3. With 5 bases removed from V and 0 bases from J, the gap between germline ends came to 13 bases. Germline assignment: CDR1 KGHDR and CDR2 SFDVKD.